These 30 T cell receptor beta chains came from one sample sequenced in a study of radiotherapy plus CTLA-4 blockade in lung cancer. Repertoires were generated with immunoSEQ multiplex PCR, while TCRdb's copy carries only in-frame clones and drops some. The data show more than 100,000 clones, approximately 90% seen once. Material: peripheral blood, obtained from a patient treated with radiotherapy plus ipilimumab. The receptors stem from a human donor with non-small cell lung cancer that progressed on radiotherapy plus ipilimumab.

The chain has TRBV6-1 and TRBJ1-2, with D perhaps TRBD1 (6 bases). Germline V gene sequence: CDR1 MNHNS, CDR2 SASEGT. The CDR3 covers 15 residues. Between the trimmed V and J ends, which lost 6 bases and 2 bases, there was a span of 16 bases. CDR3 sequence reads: CASRLSGAWNYGYTF. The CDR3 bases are TGTGCCAGCAGATTATCGGGGGCCTGGAACTATGGCTACACCTTC.

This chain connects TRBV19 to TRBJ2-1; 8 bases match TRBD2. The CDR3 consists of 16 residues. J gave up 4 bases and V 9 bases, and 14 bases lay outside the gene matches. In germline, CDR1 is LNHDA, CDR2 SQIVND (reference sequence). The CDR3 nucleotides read TGTGCCAGCCAATCGGATATGATAGCGGGATACAATGAGCAGTTCTTC. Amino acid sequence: CASQSDMIAGYNEQFF.

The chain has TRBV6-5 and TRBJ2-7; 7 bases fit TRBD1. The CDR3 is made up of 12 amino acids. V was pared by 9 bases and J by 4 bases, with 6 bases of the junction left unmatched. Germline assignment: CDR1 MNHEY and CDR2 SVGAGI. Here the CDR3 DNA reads TGTGCCAGTTTGGACAGGAGATACGAGCAGTACTTC. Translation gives CASLDRRYEQYF.

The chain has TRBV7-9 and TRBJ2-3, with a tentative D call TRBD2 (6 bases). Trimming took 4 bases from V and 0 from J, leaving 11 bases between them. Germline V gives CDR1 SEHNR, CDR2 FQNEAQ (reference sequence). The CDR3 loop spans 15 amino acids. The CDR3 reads CASSSTSKSTDTQYF. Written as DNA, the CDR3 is TGTGCCAGCAGCTCGACTAGTAAGAGCACAGATACGCAGTATTTT.

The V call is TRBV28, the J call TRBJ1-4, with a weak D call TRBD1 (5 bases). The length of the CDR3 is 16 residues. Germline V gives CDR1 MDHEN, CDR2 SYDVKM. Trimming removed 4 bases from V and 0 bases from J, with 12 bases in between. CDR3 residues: CASSWTPMATNEKLFF. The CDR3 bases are TGTGCCAGCAGTTGGACACCGATGGCAACTAATGAAAAACTGTTTTTT.

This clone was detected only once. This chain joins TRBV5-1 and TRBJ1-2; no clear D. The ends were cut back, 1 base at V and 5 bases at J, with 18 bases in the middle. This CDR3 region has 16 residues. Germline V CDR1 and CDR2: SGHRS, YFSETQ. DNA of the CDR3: TGCGCCAGCAGCTTGAACAGAGAGACTCTCCGATATGGCTACACCTTC. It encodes CASSLNRETLRYGYTF.

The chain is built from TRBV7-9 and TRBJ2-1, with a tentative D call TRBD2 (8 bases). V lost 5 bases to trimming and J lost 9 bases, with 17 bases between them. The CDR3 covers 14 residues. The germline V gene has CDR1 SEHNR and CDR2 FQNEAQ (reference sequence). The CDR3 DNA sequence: TGTGCCAGCAGCGGAGGGACTAGGGGGCTTGAGCAGTTCTTC. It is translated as CASSGGTRGLEQFF.

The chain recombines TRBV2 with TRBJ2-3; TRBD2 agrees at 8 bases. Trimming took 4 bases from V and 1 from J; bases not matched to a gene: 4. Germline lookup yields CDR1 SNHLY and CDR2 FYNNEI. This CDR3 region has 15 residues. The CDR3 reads CASSGWTSRTDTQYF. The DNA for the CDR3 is TGTGCCAGCAGTGGATGGACTAGCCGCACAGATACGCAGTATTTT.

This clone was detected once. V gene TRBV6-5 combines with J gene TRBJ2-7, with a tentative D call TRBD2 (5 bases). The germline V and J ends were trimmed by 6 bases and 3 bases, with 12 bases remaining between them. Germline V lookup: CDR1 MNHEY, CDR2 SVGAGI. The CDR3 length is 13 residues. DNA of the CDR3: TGTGCCAGCAGGACTACTGGCCTCTACGAGCAGTACTTC. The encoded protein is CASRTTGLYEQYF.

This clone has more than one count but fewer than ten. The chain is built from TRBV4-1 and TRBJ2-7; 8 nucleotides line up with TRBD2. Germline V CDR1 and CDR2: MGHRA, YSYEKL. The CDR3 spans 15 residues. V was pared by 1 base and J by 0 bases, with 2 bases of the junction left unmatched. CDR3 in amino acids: CASSQGSGTSYEQYF. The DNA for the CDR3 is TGCGCCAGCAGCCAAGGTAGCGGGACCTCCTACGAGCAGTACTTC.

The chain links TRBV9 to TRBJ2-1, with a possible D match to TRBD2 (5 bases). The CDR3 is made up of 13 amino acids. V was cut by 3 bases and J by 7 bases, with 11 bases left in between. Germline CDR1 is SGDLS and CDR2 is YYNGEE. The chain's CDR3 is CASSETSGNEQFF. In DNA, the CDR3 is TGTGCCAGCAGCGAAACCTCGGGGAATGAGCAGTTCTTC.

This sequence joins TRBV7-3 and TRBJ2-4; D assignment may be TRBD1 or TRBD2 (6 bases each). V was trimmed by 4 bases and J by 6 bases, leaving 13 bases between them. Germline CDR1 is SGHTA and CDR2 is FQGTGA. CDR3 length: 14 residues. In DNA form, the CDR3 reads TGTGCCAGCAGCTCTCCAGGGGAGGTAAACATTCAGTACTTC. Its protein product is CASSSPGEVNIQYF. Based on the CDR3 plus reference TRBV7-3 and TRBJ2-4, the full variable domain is GAGVSQTPSNKVTEKGKYVELRCDPISGHTALYWYRQSLGQGPEFLIYFQGTGAADDSGLPNDRFFAVRPEGSVSTLKIQRTERGDSAVYLCASSSPGEVNIQYFGAGTRLSVL.

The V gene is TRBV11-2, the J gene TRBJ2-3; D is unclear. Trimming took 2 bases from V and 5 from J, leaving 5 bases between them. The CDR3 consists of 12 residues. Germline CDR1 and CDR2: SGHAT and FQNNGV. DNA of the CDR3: TGTGCCAGCAGCTTACGGGTAGATACGCAGTATTTT. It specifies CASSLRVDTQYF.

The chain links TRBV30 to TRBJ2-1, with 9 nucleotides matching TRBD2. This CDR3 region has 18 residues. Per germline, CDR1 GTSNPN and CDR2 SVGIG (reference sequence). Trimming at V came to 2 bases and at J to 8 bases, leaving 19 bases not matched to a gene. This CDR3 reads CAWSLQVRRREGQDEQFF. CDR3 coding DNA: TGTGCCTGGAGTCTTCAAGTTCGAAGGCGGGAGGGCCAGGATGAGCAGTTCTTC.

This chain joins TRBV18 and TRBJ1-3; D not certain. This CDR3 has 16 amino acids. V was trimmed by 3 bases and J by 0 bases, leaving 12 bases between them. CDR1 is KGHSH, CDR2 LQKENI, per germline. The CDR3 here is CASSPSWAGSGNTIYF. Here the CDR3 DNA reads TGTGCCAGCTCACCGAGCTGGGCAGGCTCTGGAAACACCATATATTTT.

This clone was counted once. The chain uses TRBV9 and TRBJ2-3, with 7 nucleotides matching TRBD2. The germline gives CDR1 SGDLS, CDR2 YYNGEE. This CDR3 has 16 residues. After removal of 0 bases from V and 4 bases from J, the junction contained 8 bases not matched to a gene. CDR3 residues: CASSVAVGGSSDTQYF. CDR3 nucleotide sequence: TGTGCCAGCAGCGTAGCAGTTGGCGGGAGTTCAGATACGCAGTATTTT.

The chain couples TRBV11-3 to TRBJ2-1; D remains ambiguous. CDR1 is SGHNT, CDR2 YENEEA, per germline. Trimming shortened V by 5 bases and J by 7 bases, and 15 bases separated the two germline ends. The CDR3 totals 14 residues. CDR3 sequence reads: CASSPSQGYNEQFF. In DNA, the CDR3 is TGTGCCAGCAGCCCCTCCCAAGGGTATAATGAGCAGTTCTTC.

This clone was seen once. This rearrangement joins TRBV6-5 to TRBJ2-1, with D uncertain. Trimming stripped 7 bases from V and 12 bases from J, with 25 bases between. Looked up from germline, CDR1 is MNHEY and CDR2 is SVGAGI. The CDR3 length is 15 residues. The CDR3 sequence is CASTFRPGPPHGQFF. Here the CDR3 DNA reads TGTGCCAGCACCTTCAGACCGGGCCCCCCTCACGGGCAGTTCTTC.

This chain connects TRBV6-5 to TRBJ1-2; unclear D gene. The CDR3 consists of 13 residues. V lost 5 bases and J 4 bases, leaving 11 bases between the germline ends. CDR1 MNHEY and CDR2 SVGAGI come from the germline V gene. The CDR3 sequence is CASSETVSYGYTF. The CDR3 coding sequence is TGTGCCAGCAGTGAAACAGTATCCTATGGCTACACCTTC.

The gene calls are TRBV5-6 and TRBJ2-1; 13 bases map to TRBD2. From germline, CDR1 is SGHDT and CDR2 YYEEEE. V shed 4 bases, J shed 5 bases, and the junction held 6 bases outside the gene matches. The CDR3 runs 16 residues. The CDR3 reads CASSQLGLAGDNEQFF. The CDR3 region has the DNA TGTGCCAGCAGCCAACTCGGACTAGCGGGAGACAATGAGCAGTTCTTC.

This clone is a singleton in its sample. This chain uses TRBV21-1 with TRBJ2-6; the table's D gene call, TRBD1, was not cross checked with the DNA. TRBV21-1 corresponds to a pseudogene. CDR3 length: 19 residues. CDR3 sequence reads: CASSPPRDRGPPGANVLTF. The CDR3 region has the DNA TGTGCCAGCAGCCCGCCCCGGGACAGGGGTCCTCCTGGGGCCAACGTCCTGACTTTC.

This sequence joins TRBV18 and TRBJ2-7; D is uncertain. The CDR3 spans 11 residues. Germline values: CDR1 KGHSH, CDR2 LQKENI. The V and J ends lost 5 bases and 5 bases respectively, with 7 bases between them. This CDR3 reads CASSENHEQYF. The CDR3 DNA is TGTGCCAGCTCAGAGAACCACGAGCAGTACTTC.

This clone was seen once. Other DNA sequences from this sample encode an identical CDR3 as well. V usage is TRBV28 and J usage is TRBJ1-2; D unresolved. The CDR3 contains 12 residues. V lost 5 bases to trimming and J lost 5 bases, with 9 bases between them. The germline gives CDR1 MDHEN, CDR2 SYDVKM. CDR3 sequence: CASSPTGYGYTF. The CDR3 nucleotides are TGTGCCAGCAGTCCCACGGGGTATGGCTACACCTTC.

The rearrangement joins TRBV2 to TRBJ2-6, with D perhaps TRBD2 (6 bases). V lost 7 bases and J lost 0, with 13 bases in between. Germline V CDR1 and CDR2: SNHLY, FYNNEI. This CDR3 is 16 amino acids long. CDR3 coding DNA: TGTGCCAGCAAATCGGGGGTCCGCTCTGGGGCCAACGTCCTGACTTTC. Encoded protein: CASKSGVRSGANVLTF.

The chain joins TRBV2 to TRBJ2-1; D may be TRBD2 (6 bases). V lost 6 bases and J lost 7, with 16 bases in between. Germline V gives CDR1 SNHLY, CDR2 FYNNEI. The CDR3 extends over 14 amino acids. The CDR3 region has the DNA TGTGCCAGCAGGGGAACGGGAGCAAGAAATGAGCAGTTCTTC. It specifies CASRGTGARNEQFF.

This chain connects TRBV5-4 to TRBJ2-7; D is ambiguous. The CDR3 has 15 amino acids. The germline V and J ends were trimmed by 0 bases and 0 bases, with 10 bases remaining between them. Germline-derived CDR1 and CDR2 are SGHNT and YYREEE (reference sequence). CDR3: CASSLASGGSYEQYF. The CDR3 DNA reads TGTGCCAGCAGCTTGGCCTCTGGTGGCTCCTACGAGCAGTACTTC.

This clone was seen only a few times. The CDR3 sequence: CASSDRGMSNQPQHF. CDR3 DNA: TGTGCCAGTAGTGACAGGGGAATGAGCAATCAGCCCCAGCATTTT. The chain has TRBV19 and TRBJ1-5, with 8 bases aligning to TRBD1. The germline gives CDR1 LNHDA, CDR2 SQIVND (reference sequence). The CDR3 totals 15 residues. J gave up 1 base and V 5 bases, and 4 bases lay outside the gene matches.

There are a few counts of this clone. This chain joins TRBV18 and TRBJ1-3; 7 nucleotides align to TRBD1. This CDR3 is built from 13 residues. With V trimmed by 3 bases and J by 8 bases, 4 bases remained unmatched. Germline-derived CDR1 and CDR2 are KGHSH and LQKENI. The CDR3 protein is CASSPRQGDTIYF. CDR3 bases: TGTGCCAGCTCACCGCGACAGGGTGACACCATATATTTT.

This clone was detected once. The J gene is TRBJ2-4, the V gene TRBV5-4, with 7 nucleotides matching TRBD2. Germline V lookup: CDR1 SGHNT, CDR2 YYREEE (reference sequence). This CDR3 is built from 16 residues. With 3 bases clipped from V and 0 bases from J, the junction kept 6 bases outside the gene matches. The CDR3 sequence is CASSWRAGEAKNIQYF. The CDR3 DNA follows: TGTGCCAGCAGCTGGAGGGCGGGAGAAGCCAAAAACATTCAGTACTTC.

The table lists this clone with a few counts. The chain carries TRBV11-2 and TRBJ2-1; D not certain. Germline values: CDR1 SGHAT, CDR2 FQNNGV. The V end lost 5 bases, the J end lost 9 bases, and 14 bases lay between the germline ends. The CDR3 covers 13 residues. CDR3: CASSPDKFGEQFF. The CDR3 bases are TGTGCCAGCAGCCCCGACAAGTTCGGTGAGCAGTTCTTC. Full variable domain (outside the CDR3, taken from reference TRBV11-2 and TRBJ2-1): EAGVAQSPRYKIIEKRQSVAFWCNPISGHATLYWYQQILGQGPKLLIQFQNNGVVDDSQLPKDRFSAERLKGVDSTLKIQPAKLEDSAVYLCASSPDKFGEQFFGPGTRLTVL.